This is a list of T cell receptor beta chains from one sample in a study of CD8+ T cells in alopecia areata. Sequencing was performed with immunoSEQ multiplex PCR; in TCRdb, only in-frame clones are kept and a portion is missing. The sample includes 150,000 to 200,000 clones, about 60% of them seen just once. The sample consisted of CD8+ T cells sorted from blood, taken at week 24, from a patient treated with tofacitinib. Receptors were obtained from a human donor with alopecia areata. The conserved cysteine and the conserved F or W are not part of the CDR3 here. A D gene is named only where the DNA matches it firmly. Expanded clones get a size class; other rows say once, few or many, or leave the size out.

V gene,J gene,CDR3 length,D gene,clone size,CDR3 protein
TRBV7-8,TRBJ2-7,13,TRBD1,few,ASSLAGTAYYEQY
TRBV2,TRBJ2-5,13,.,few,ASSEPRLFQETQY
TRBV6-5,TRBJ2-1,12,.,few,ASRSDTAGYEQF
TRBV7-8,TRBJ2-5,14,.,few,ASTVPGKAGEETQY
TRBV15,TRBJ2-1,14,.,.,ATSRARDGLYNEQF
TRBV5-6,TRBJ2-5,13,.,few,ASSSSTPDRGTQY
TRBV6-1,TRBJ2-7,14,.,few,ASSGERGTYTYEQY
TRBV29-1,TRBJ2-7,12,TRBD2,.,SVGPSGGSYEQY
TRBV29-1,TRBJ2-7,13,.,.,SVEGSRQGGYEQY
TRBV30,TRBJ1-2,11,TRBD1,.,AWKDRVVYGYT
TRBV13,TRBJ1-2,12,.,.,ASSLGRANYGYT
TRBV29-1,TRBJ2-1,10,.,.,SVLAGANEQF
TRBV30,TRBJ1-2,12,TRBD1,.,AWTPGQGYYGYT
TRBV5-8,TRBJ1-1,9,.,few,ANAMGTEAF
TRBV15,TRBJ2-7,12,.,.,ATSPGKGTYEQY
TRBV27,TRBJ1-6,11,.,.,ASSPRDNSPLH
TRBV7-8,TRBJ1-5,10,.,.,ASSGSTQPQH
TRBV5-1,.,12,.,.,ASSTSAPGNEQY
TRBV11-2,TRBJ2-4,13,TRBD2,once,ASSLKTGGENIQY
TRBV27,TRBJ1-1,10,.,.,ASTPGGTEAF
TRBV19,TRBJ1-1,12,.,few,ASSLGTGNTEAF
TRBV23-1,TRBJ2-2,12,.,few,AHGVGGYTGELF
TRBV20-1,TRBJ1-2,6,.,.,SAGTYT
TRBV14,TRBJ2-1,11,.,.,ASSQSAYNEQF
TRBV30,TRBJ2-2,11,.,.,AWSSGYQVQLF
TRBV9,TRBJ2-2,10,.,few,ASSLVRGELF
TRBV7-9,TRBJ2-3,9,.,few,ASSFIQTQY
TRBV10-3,TRBJ2-7,11,.,few,AISDRGESEQY
TRBV5-6,TRBJ2-7,10,.,once,ASSGGSYEQY
TRBV14,TRBJ2-7,13,.,.,ASSQGRGSSWEQY
TRBV29-1,TRBJ2-2,9,.,.,SVVDTGELF
TRBV2,TRBJ2-5,13,.,.,AITWGPLEGETQY
TRBV13,TRBJ2-7,18,.,.,ASSLGGLPSSPTALWEQY
TRBV4-1,TRBJ1-1,10,.,.,ASSQGGPEAF
TRBV13,TRBJ2-7,14,TRBD1,.,ASSFRTGSKSYEQY
TRBV10-3,TRBJ2-5,12,.,.,AIKGRGDDETQY
TRBV25-1,TRBJ2-7,11,TRBD1,.,ASSWDRPYEQY
TRBV5-1,TRBJ1-2,10,.,.,ASSSRGSGYT
TRBV30,TRBJ2-4,12,TRBD1,few,AWSAGTGRDIQY
TRBV30,TRBJ1-1,9,.,.,ACWGGTEAF
TRBV5-6,TRBJ1-5,12,.,few,ASSFGYSNQPQH
TRBV7-2,TRBJ2-1,15,.,.,ASSLAALARGINEQF
TRBV2,TRBJ2-7,10,TRBD1,few,ASREPGGEQY
TRBV7-8,TRBJ1-2,12,.,once,ASSLGRGDYGYT
TRBV7-9,TRBJ1-5,10,.,.,ASSLEDQPQH
TRBV29-1,TRBJ2-7,9,.,.,SSVQGSEQY
TRBV30,TRBJ1-1,14,.,.,AWINREAPVSTEAF
TRBV30,TRBJ1-1,10,.,.,AWSTLNTEAF
TRBV7-9,TRBJ2-5,13,.,once,ASSSRRPGQETQY
TRBV11-2,TRBJ1-2,15,TRBD1,.,ASSLAWSSTGDYGYT
TRBV29-1,TRBJ2-2,11,.,few,SVTFSGPGELF
TRBV29-1,TRBJ1-1,9,.,.,SVEEYTEAF
TRBV2,TRBJ2-1,13,.,.,ASSEKLGQDNEQF
TRBV7-9,TRBJ2-2,10,.,few,ASSQWAGELF
TRBV7-9,TRBJ2-7,13,.,once,ASSLASGTDYEQY
TRBV9,TRBJ1-2,11,.,.,ASSVDSSDGYT
TRBV30,TRBJ2-1,12,TRBD1,once,AWSVDRGGNEQF
TRBV27,TRBJ1-1,12,.,.,ASSYRVFGTEAF
TRBV2,TRBJ1-1,11,.,.,ASSADRNTEAF